These 20 T cell receptor beta chains originate from one sample sequenced in a study of T cell changes during pregnancy in multiple sclerosis. Measured with immunoSEQ multiplex PCR; TCRdb has only the in-frame clones, and not every one. The table has around 130,000 clones, roughly 92% seen once. The sample consisted of peripheral blood, taken before pregnancy. The receptors here all came from a female donor with multiple sclerosis, enrolled in a pregnancy study.

The chain uses TRBV7-9 and TRBJ2-4, with TRBD1 matching over 9 bases. The CDR3 sequence is 14 residues long. CDR1 is SEHNR, CDR2 FQNEAQ, per germline (reference sequence). The V gene end was trimmed by 5 bases and the J gene end by 8 bases; junction bases not matched to a gene: 7. CDR3 nucleotides: TGTGCCAGCAGCCCCGACAGGGGGATAGACATTCAGTACTTC. Its protein is CASSPDRGIDIQYF.

This rearrangement joins TRBV2 to TRBJ2-1; possibly TRBD2 for D (6 bases). The V end lost 6 bases, the J end lost 4 bases, and 13 bases lay between the germline ends. Germline CDR1 SNHLY, CDR2 FYNNEI. CDR3 size: 14 residues. CDR3 in amino acids: CASRRIGGYNEQFF. The CDR3 nucleotides read TGTGCCAGCAGGCGAATCGGAGGGTACAATGAGCAGTTCTTC.

The chain employs TRBV30 and TRBJ2-1, with D perhaps matching TRBD1 (6 bases). The ends were cut back, 2 bases at V and 5 bases at J, with 10 bases in the middle. Germline CDR1 is GTSNPN and CDR2 is SVGIG (reference sequence). The CDR3 contains 13 residues. The DNA of the CDR3 is TGTGCCTGGAGTCGGGACACCAACAATGAGCAGTTCTTC. This codes for CAWSRDTNNEQFF. Using reference TRBV30 and TRBJ2-1 for the parts outside the CDR3, the full variable domain is SQTIHQWPATLVQPVGSPLSLECTVEGTSNPNLYWYRQAAGRGLQLLFYSVGIGQISSEVPQNLSASRPQDRQFILSSKKLLLSDSGFYLCAWSRDTNNEQFFGPGTRLTVL.

CDR3 protein: CASSLTGNEQFF. The CDR3 DNA reads TGTGCCAGCAGCTTAACAGGCAATGAGCAGTTCTTC. The chain links TRBV7-9 to TRBJ2-1, with D tentatively TRBD1 (5 bases). Per germline, CDR1 SEHNR and CDR2 FQNEAQ (reference sequence). V lost 2 bases, J lost 6 bases, and 5 bases lay in between. This CDR3 contains 12 residues.

V and J are TRBV20-1 and TRBJ2-7; D remains unclear. The CDR3 spans 10 residues. V was trimmed by 2 bases and J by 4 bases, leaving 3 bases between them. Germline V lookup: CDR1 DFQATT, CDR2 SNEGSKA (reference sequence). CDR3 nucleotides: TGCAGTGCTAGACAGTACGAGCAGTACTTC. Protein: CSARQYEQYF.

V is TRBV7-3 and J is TRBJ2-2; no definite D call. The germline CDR1 and CDR2 sequences are SGHTA and FQGTGA. The CDR3 consists of 12 residues. V lost 5 bases and J lost 6, with 7 bases in between. For the CDR3, the DNA is TGTGCCAGCAGCCCCCCAGCCGGGGAGCTGTTTTTT. Translating gives CASSPPAGELFF.

J is TRBJ1-5 and V is TRBV19, with 7 bases lining up with TRBD1. Germline assignment: CDR1 LNHDA and CDR2 SQIVND (reference sequence). V was pared by 5 bases and J by 7 bases, with 8 bases of the junction left unmatched. This CDR3 contains 14 residues. The CDR3 spells CASSDRAAGQPQHF. The CDR3 DNA reads as TGTGCCAGTAGTGACAGGGCCGCGGGGCAGCCCCAGCATTTT.

In this sample, this clone turned up once. This sequence joins TRBV9 and TRBJ2-2, with 9 bases aligning to TRBD1. Trimming cost V 2 bases and J 7 bases; bases outside gene matches: 6. Germline V gene sequence: CDR1 SGDLS, CDR2 YYNGEE. This CDR3 contains 15 residues. CDR3 DNA sequence: TGTGCCAGCAGCGTCACAACAGGGGGCAACGGGGAGCTGTTTTTT. Encoded protein: CASSVTTGGNGELFF.

The chain combines TRBV7-3 with TRBJ2-1; 7 positions match TRBD2. Germline lookup yields CDR1 SGHTA and CDR2 FQGTGA. The CDR3 sequence is 16 residues long. J was trimmed by 12 bases and V by 1 base; bases with no gene match: 15. The DNA of the CDR3 is TGTGCCAGCAGCTTAATCCAAGCGGGAACCAGTAATTCGCAGTTCTTC. Translation: CASSLIQAGTSNSQFF.

The chain links TRBV4-1 to TRBJ1-4; the match to TRBD1 covers 8 bases. Germline-derived CDR1 and CDR2 are MGHRA and YSYEKL. With 4 bases clipped from V and 0 bases from J, the junction kept 7 bases outside the gene matches. This CDR3 contains 17 residues. In nucleotides, the CDR3 is TGCGCCAGCAGCCTGACAGGGGTCGGAGCAACTAATGAAAAACTGTTTTTT. It specifies CASSLTGVGATNEKLFF.

The chain carries TRBV5-4 and TRBJ2-1; 11 bases line up with TRBD2. The V segment lost 6 bases and the J segment 6 bases; nucleotides outside the gene matches: 2. The CDR3 runs 13 residues. In germline, CDR1 is SGHNT, CDR2 YYREEE (reference sequence). CDR3 sequence: CASKLAGVNEQFF. For the CDR3, the DNA is TGTGCCAGCAAACTAGCGGGAGTCAATGAGCAGTTCTTC.

V and J are TRBV4-2 and TRBJ2-1; the D is unclear. The ends were cut back, 0 bases at V and 3 bases at J, with 6 bases in the middle. The germline V gene encodes CDR1 LGHNA and CDR2 YNFKEQ. This CDR3 contains 14 residues. The CDR3 sequence is CASSQDASYNEQFF. Written as DNA, the CDR3 is TGTGCCAGCAGCCAAGATGCCAGCTACAATGAGCAGTTCTTC.

The rearrangement joins TRBV28 to TRBJ2-1; the D gene is possibly TRBD2 (5 bases). The V gene's germline CDR1 is MDHEN and CDR2 SYDVKM. Trimming removed 1 base from V and 12 bases from J, with 13 bases in between. CDR3 length: 13 amino acids. CDR3 in amino acids: CASSLSQDWGQFF. The CDR3 nucleotides read TGTGCCAGCAGTTTATCCCAGGACTGGGGGCAGTTCTTC.

J is TRBJ2-1 and V is TRBV15; 8 bases are shared with TRBD2. Unmatched junction bases numbered 4, after V lost 1 base and J lost 5 bases. CDR1 is LNHNV and CDR2 is YYDKDF in the germline V gene (reference sequence). The CDR3 consists of 15 residues. CDR3 sequence: CATSRGVGLDNEQFF. CDR3 nucleotides: TGTGCCACCAGCAGAGGCGTGGGACTAGACAATGAGCAGTTCTTC.

This clone was counted a single time. V usage is TRBV7-2 and J usage is TRBJ2-7, with a tentative D call TRBD1 (5 bases). Looked up from germline, CDR1 is SGHTA and CDR2 is FQGNSA. V dropped 2 bases and J dropped 3 bases, with 11 bases sitting between them. The CDR3 is made up of 14 amino acids. The CDR3 coding sequence is TGTGCCAGCAGCTTATCCCAGGGTTTCTACGAGCAGTACTTC. Translation gives CASSLSQGFYEQYF.

CDR3 nucleotide sequence: TGCGCCAGCAGCTTGGACACACGAAAACAATACAATGAGCAGTTCTTC. As protein: CASSLDTRKQYNEQFF. V gene TRBV5-1 combines with J gene TRBJ2-1; D remains ambiguous. The V gene's germline CDR1 is SGHRS and CDR2 YFSETQ. The CDR3 is 16 residues long. The ends were cut back, 0 bases at V and 4 bases at J, with 14 bases in the middle.

The chain's CDR3 is CASWGRGLEPNNEQFF. DNA for the CDR3: TGTGCCAGCTGGGGTAGGGGTCTAGAACCCAACAATGAGCAGTTCTTC. This chain links TRBV2 with TRBJ2-1; TRBD1 might be the D (5 bases). Looked up from germline, CDR1 is SNHLY and CDR2 is FYNNEI. Trimming took 8 bases from V and 5 from J, leaving 22 bases between them. The CDR3 contains 16 residues.

The genes are TRBV9 and TRBJ1-3; D uncertain. Germline V lookup: CDR1 SGDLS, CDR2 YYNGEE. CDR3 length: 14 amino acids. Deletions cut 0 bases from V and 10 bases from J, with 14 bases between. The CDR3 coding sequence is TGTGCCAGCAGCGTAGAGCCACAGACGAAGACCATATATTTT. Its translation is CASSVEPQTKTIYF.

The chain joins TRBV18 to TRBJ1-3; maybe TRBD1 (6 bases). Trimming cost V 6 bases and J 4 bases, with 16 bases left between them. Germline V gives CDR1 KGHSH, CDR2 LQKENI. The CDR3 runs to 15 residues. This CDR3 reads CASSSGTTGGNTIYF. The CDR3 DNA is TGTGCCAGCTCCTCCGGGACAACTGGCGGAAACACCATATATTTT.

This chain links TRBV6-6 with TRBJ1-2, with no clear D. Trimming removed 0 bases from V and 7 bases from J, with 12 bases in between. The CDR3 sequence is 14 residues long. Germline assignment: CDR1 MNHNY and CDR2 SVGAGI (reference sequence). Here the CDR3 reads CASSYSREGIGYTF. The CDR3 DNA sequence: TGTGCCAGCAGTTACTCGAGGGAGGGTATTGGCTACACCTTC.